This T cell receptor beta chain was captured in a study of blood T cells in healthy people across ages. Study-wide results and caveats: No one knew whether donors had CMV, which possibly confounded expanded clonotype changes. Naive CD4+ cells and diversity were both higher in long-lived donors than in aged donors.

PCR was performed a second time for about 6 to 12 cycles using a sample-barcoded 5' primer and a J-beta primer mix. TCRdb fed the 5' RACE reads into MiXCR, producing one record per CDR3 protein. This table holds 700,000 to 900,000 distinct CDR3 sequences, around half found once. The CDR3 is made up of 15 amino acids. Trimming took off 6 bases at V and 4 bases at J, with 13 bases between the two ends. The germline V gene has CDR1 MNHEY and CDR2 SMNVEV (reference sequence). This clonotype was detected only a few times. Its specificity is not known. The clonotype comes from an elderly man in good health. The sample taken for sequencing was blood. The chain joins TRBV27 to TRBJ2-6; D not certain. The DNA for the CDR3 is TGTGCCAGCAGCTCGGTGGTGTTGGGGGCCAACGTCCTGACTTTC. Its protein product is CASSSVVLGANVLTF.